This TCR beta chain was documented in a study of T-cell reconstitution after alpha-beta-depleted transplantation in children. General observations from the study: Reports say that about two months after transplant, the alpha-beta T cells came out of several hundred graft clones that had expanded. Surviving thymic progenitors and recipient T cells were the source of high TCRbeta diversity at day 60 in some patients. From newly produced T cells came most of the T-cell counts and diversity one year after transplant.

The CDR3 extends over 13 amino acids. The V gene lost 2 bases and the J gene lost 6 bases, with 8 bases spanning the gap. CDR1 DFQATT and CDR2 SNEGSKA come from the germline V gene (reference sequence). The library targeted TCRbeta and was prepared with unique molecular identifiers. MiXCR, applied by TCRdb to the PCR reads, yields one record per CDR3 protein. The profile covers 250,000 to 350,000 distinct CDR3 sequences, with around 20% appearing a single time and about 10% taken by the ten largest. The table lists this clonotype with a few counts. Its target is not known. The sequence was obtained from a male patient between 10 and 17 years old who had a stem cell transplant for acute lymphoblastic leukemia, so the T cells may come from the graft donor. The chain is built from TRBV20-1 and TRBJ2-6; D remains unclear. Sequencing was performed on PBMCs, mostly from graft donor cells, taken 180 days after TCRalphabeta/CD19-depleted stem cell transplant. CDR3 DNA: TGCAGTGCTAGAAACTACCAGGCCAACGTCCTGACTTTC. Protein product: CSARNYQANVLTF.